The 23 T cell receptor beta chains below were found in one sample sequenced in a study of Ad26.COV2.S vaccination and SARS-CoV-2 variants. The protocol was immunoSEQ multiplex PCR, while the TCRdb copy is restricted to in-frame clones and leaves out a portion. Of 440,000 or so clones listed, 80% to 95% are singletons. The treatment is: 19 received Ad26.COV2.S at low or high dose, single or two shots; roughly five received placebo; per-sample allocation not given. Sample collection was performed on day 63 after the first vaccine or placebo injection. The sequenced sample was peripheral blood, obtained in a trial of Ad26.COV2.S vaccine versus placebo. Receptors were obtained from a person aged 18 to 59 who received the Ad26.COV2.S COVID-19 vaccine or a placebo.

The chain has TRBV18 and TRBJ2-7, with TRBD1 matching 7 bases. Unmatched junction bases numbered 17, after V lost 6 bases and J lost 3 bases. Germline V CDR1 and CDR2: KGHSH, LQKENI. The CDR3 sequence is 17 residues long. In DNA, the CDR3 is TGTGCCAGCTCTAATCTTGGGGCAGAGGGGGCTTACTACGAGCAGTACTTC. Amino acid sequence: CASSNLGAEGAYYEQYF.

This chain joins TRBV30 and TRBJ1-2; maybe TRBD1 (6 bases). CDR3 length: 11 amino acids. Germline CDR1 and CDR2: GTSNPN and SVGIG (reference sequence). V lost 7 bases and J lost 5, with 11 bases in between. DNA for the CDR3: TGTGCCTACTCACAGGGTTATGGCTACACCTTC. This gives the protein CAYSQGYGYTF.

This sequence joins TRBV5-4 and TRBJ2-7; D is unresolved. In germline, CDR1 is SGHNT, CDR2 YYREEE (reference sequence). V lost 2 bases, J lost 0 bases, and 6 bases lay in between. The CDR3 runs 13 residues. The DNA of the CDR3 is TGTGCCAGCAGCTTATCGGCCTCCTACGAGCAGTACTTC. Protein: CASSLSASYEQYF.

J is TRBJ2-1 and V is TRBV5-6, with 10 bases lining up with TRBD1. V lost 3 bases to trimming and J lost 8 bases; unmatched junction nucleotides: 11. Looked up from germline, CDR1 is SGHDT and CDR2 is YYEEEE. The CDR3 is made up of 16 amino acids. The CDR3 sequence is CASSSLGQGIFDEQFF. CDR3 sequence (DNA): TGTGCCAGCAGCTCCCTGGGACAGGGGATTTTCGATGAGCAGTTCTTC.

The V and J genes are TRBV25-1 and TRBJ2-6; D perhaps matches TRBD2 (5 bases). The CDR3 runs to 13 residues. Germline V gene sequence: CDR1 MGHDK, CDR2 SYGVNS. V gave up 8 bases and J gave up 4 bases, with 9 bases separating them. CDR3 in DNA: TGTGCCAGCCGGGGTTGGGGGGCCAACGTCCTGACTTTC. It is translated as CASRGWGANVLTF.

The rearrangement links TRBV6-5 to TRBJ2-1; D not certain. This CDR3 region has 16 residues. Germline CDR1 is MNHEY and CDR2 is SVGAGI. Trimming took off 0 bases at V and 6 bases at J, with 15 bases between the two ends. Here the CDR3 reads CASSYSIIRTVNEQFF. Here the CDR3 DNA reads TGTGCCAGCAGTTACTCGATTATCCGGACGGTCAATGAGCAGTTCTTC.

This chain uses TRBV5-1 with TRBJ2-1; either TRBD1 or TRBD2 may fit D (6 bases each). Trimming stripped 0 bases from V and 0 bases from J, with 13 bases between. Germline CDR1 is SGHRS and CDR2 is YFSETQ. CDR3 length equals 17 residues. In DNA, the CDR3 is TGCGCCAGCAGCTTGGTTGGGGGGCCAGGCTCCTACAATGAGCAGTTCTTC. Its protein product is CASSLVGGPGSYNEQFF.

This chain links TRBV7-9 with TRBJ2-7, with 9 bases aligning to TRBD1. There are 15 residues in the CDR3. Germline V lookup: CDR1 SEHNR, CDR2 FQNEAQ (reference sequence). The V gene end was trimmed by 5 bases and the J gene end by 6 bases; junction bases not matched to a gene: 11. The CDR3 protein is CASSPGTGFPSEQYF. CDR3 DNA sequence: TGTGCCAGCAGCCCCGGGACAGGGTTCCCCTCCGAGCAGTACTTC.

J is TRBJ2-1 and V is TRBV7-2, with no clear D. The length of the CDR3 is 13 residues. Germline V gives CDR1 SGHTA, CDR2 FQGNSA. V lost 6 bases and J 8 bases, leaving 14 bases between the germline ends. The CDR3 region is CASSAPPLYEQFF. The CDR3, as DNA: TGTGCCAGCAGTGCCCCTCCCCTATATGAGCAGTTCTTC.

The chain combines TRBV5-1 with TRBJ2-3, with 8 bases aligning to TRBD2. The ends lost 0 bases at V and 4 bases at J; junction bases unmatched: 7. CDR1 and CDR2 (germline): SGHRS, YFSETQ. This CDR3 is built from 16 residues. DNA of the CDR3: TGCGCCAGCAGCTTGGTCGGGGGGGCTCGAGCAGATACGCAGTATTTT. It is translated as CASSLVGGARADTQYF. Drawing the rest from reference TRBV5-1 and TRBJ2-3, the complete variable domain is KAGVTQTPRYLIKTRGQQVTLSCSPISGHRSVSWYQQTPGQGLQFLFEYFSETQRNKGNFPGRFSGRQFSNSRSEMNVSTLELGDSALYLCASSLVGGARADTQYFGPGTRLTVL.

The chain uses TRBV19 and TRBJ1-5; TRBD1 is a possible D gene (5 bases). Trimming stripped 5 bases from V and 2 bases from J, with 13 bases between. Germline V lookup: CDR1 LNHDA, CDR2 SQIVND (reference sequence). There are 15 residues in the CDR3. DNA of the CDR3: TGTGCCAGTAGTGGGGGTTCAGGCGGCAATCAGCCCCAGCATTTT. Amino acid sequence: CASSGGSGGNQPQHF.

The V gene is TRBV28, the J gene TRBJ2-4; the D is unclear. Trimming left V 2 bases short and J 0 bases short, with 5 bases between. This CDR3 spans 14 amino acids. CDR1 MDHEN and CDR2 SYDVKM come from the germline V gene. This CDR3 reads CASSLLGAKNIQYF. The CDR3 DNA sequence: TGTGCCAGCAGTTTACTCGGAGCCAAAAACATTCAGTACTTC.

This chain uses TRBV19 with TRBJ1-5; 9 bases agree with TRBD1. V trimming: 5 bases; J trimming: 4 bases; junction bases outside the gene matches: 6. The CDR3 covers 15 residues. Germline values: CDR1 LNHDA, CDR2 SQIVND (reference sequence). The CDR3 DNA reads TGTGCCAGTAGTCCGGACAGGGGACGTAATCAGCCCCAGCATTTT. It yields the protein CASSPDRGRNQPQHF.

This chain connects TRBV2 to TRBJ2-3; 7 bases are shared with TRBD1. The germline CDR1 and CDR2 sequences are SNHLY and FYNNEI. CDR3 length: 14 amino acids. The V gene end was trimmed by 6 bases and the J gene end by 2 bases; junction bases not matched to a gene: 5. CDR3 sequence: CASRDRLVTDTQYF. CDR3 nucleotide sequence: TGTGCCAGCAGGGACAGGCTAGTCACAGATACGCAGTATTTT.

The V gene is TRBV15, the J gene TRBJ1-4; 9 positions agree with TRBD1. J gave up 3 bases and V 0 bases, and 2 bases lay outside the gene matches. From germline, CDR1 is LNHNV and CDR2 YYDKDF (reference sequence). This CDR3 region has 16 residues. CDR3 coding DNA: TGTGCCACCAGCAGAGACAGACAGGGGGCTAATGAAAAACTGTTTTTT. This translates into CATSRDRQGANEKLFF.

The genes are TRBV28 and TRBJ2-3; possibly TRBD2 for D (6 bases). Germline V gene lookup returns CDR1 MDHEN and CDR2 SYDVKM. This CDR3 comprises 16 residues. The germline V and J ends were trimmed by 3 bases and 1 base, with 14 bases remaining between them. CDR3 bases: TGTGCCAGCAGTTTCGAACTAGCTCTGGGCACAGATACGCAGTATTTT. This sequence encodes CASSFELALGTDTQYF.

The rearrangement joins TRBV5-6 to TRBJ1-2, with D uncertain. Germline V gene lookup returns CDR1 SGHDT and CDR2 YYEEEE. This CDR3 is 12 amino acids long. The V gene lost 0 bases and the J gene lost 7 bases, with 7 bases spanning the gap. The CDR3 DNA follows: TGTGCCAGCAGCTTGGGGAGGGCTGGCTACACCTTC. Its protein is CASSLGRAGYTF.

A word on this clone: At the DNA level, this CDR3 is encoded by other sequences in the same sample as well. The chain is built from TRBV18 and TRBJ2-7, with D tentatively TRBD2 (5 bases). Germline values: CDR1 KGHSH, CDR2 LQKENI. The V gene lost 3 bases and the J gene lost 0 bases, with 12 bases spanning the gap. CDR3 size: 15 residues. The CDR3 region is CASSPEAGSSYEQYF. The CDR3 DNA follows: TGTGCCAGCTCACCTGAGGCTGGGAGCTCCTACGAGCAGTACTTC.

The chain carries TRBV11-2 and TRBJ2-5, with 8 bases that match TRBD1. The germline V gene has CDR1 SGHAT and CDR2 FQNNGV. With 5 bases clipped from V and 5 bases from J, the junction kept 4 bases outside the gene matches. CDR3 size: 13 residues. CDR3 sequence (DNA): TGTGCCAGCAGCATGACAGGGGTGGAGACCCAGTACTTC. It specifies CASSMTGVETQYF.

The chain employs TRBV19 and TRBJ1-1, with 7 bases aligning to TRBD1. CDR1 and CDR2 (germline): LNHDA, SQIVND (reference sequence). The CDR3 extends over 14 amino acids. Trimming removed 0 bases from V and 6 bases from J; junction bases left unmatched: 4. CDR3 loop: CASSIDPQGAEAFF. The DNA for the CDR3 is TGTGCCAGTAGTATAGATCCCCAGGGGGCTGAAGCTTTCTTT.

The chain joins TRBV5-1 to TRBJ1-2; D remains unclear. V lost 2 bases, J lost 2 bases, and 16 bases lay in between. CDR3 size: 16 residues. CDR1 is SGHRS and CDR2 is YFSETQ in the germline V gene. This CDR3 is CASSFIIGEGNYGYTF. The CDR3 DNA reads as TGCGCCAGCAGCTTCATTATCGGGGAGGGAAACTATGGCTACACCTTC.

This clone was observed once. The V gene is TRBV4-3, the J gene TRBJ1-5, with D perhaps matching TRBD1 (5 bases). Germline V lookup: CDR1 LGHNA, CDR2 YSLEER. V was cut by 0 bases and J by 7 bases, with 19 bases left in between. CDR3 size: 17 residues. CDR3 DNA sequence: TGCGCCAGCAGCCAAGATGCGGCCGGCGGTGGGGGGCAGCCCCAGCATTTT. This translates into CASSQDAAGGGGQPQHF.

The chain links TRBV19 to TRBJ1-1, with D perhaps TRBD1 (5 bases). Germline V lookup: CDR1 LNHDA, CDR2 SQIVND (reference sequence). This CDR3 region has 13 residues. Trimming removed 6 bases at V and 1 base at J, with 9 bases between. CDR3 DNA sequence: TGTGCCAGTAGCCAGGACAAGAACACTGAAGCTTTCTTT. It specifies CASSQDKNTEAFF. Supplemented by reference TRBV19 and TRBJ1-1, the full variable domain reads DGGITQSPKYLFRKEGQNVTLSCEQNLNHDAMYWYRQDPGQGLRLIYYSQIVNDFQKGDIAEGYSVSREKKESFPLTVTSAQKNPTAFYLCASSQDKNTEAFFGQGTRLTVV.